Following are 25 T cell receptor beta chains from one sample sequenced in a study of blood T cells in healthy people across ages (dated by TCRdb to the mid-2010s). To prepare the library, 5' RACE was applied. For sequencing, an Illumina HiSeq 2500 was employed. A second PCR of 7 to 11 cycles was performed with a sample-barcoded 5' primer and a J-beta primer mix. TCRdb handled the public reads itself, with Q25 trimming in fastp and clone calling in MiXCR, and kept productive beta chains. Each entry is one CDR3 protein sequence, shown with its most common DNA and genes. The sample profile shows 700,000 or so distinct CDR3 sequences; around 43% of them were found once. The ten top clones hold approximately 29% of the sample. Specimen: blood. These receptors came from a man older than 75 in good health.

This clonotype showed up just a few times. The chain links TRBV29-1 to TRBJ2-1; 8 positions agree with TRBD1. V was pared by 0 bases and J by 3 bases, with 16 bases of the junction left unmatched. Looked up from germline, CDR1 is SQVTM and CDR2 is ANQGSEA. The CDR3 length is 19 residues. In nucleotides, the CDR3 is TGCAGCGTTGAAGATGGGACAGGATATACCCAGTTCGACTACAATGAGCAGTTCTTC. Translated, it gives CSVEDGTGYTQFDYNEQFF.

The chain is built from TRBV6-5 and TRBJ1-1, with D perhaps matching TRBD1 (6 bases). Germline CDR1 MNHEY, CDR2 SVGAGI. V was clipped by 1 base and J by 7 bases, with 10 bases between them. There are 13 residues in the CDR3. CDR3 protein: CASSYYRDNEAFF. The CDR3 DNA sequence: TGTGCCAGCAGTTACTACCGGGACAATGAAGCTTTCTTT.

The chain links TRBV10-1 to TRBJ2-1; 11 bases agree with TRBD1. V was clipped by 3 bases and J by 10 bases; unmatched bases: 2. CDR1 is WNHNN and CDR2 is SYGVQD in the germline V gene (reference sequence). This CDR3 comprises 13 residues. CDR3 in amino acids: CASSERTGGEQFF. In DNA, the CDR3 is TGCGCCAGCAGTGAACGGACAGGGGGCGAGCAGTTCTTC.

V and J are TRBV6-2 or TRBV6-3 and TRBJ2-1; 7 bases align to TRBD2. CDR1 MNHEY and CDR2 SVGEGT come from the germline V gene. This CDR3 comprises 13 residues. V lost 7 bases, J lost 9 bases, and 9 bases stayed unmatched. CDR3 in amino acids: CASKPSGNSEQFF. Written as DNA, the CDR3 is TGTGCCAGCAAGCCTAGCGGAAACAGTGAGCAGTTCTTC.

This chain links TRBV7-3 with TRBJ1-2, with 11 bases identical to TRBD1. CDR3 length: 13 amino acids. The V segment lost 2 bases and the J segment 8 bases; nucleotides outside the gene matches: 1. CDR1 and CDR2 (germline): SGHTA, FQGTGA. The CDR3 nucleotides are TGTGCCAGCAGCTTAGGGACAGGGGGAGGCTACACCTTC. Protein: CASSLGTGGGYTF.

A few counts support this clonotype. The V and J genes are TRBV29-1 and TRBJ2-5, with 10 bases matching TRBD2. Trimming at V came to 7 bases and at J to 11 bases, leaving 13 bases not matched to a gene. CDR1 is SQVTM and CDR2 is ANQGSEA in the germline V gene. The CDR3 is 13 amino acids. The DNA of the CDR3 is TGCAGCGGGGTAGCGGGGGGATACAATGAGCAGTACTTC. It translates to CSGVAGGYNEQYF.

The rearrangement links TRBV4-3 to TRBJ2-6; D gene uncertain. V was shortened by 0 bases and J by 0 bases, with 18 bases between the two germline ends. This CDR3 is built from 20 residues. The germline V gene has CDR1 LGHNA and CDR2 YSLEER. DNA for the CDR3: TGCGCCAGCAGCCAAGATACTCCTGGGCGGAAAGTCTCTGGGGCCAACGTCCTGACTTTC. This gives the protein CASSQDTPGRKVSGANVLTF.

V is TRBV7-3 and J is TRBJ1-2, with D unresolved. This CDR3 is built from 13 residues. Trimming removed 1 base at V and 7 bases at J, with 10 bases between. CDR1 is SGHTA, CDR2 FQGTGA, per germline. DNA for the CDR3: TGTGCCAGCAGCTTAATCGGGAAGAGTGGCTACACCTTC. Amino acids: CASSLIGKSGYTF.

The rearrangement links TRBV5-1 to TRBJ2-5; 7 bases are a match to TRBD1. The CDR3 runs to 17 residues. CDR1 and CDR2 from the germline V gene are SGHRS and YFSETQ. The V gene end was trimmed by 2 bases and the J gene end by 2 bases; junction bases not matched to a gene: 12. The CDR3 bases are TGCGCCAGCAGCTTTATGCCAACGACAGGGCGTCAAGAGACCCAGTACTTC. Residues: CASSFMPTTGRQETQYF.

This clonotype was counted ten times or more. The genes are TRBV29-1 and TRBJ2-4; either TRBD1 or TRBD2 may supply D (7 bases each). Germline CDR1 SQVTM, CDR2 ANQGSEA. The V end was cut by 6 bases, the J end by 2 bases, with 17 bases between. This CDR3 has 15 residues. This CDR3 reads CSVSRGGRTKNIQYF. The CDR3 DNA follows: TGCAGCGTGTCCAGGGGGGGGAGGACCAAAAACATTCAGTACTTC.

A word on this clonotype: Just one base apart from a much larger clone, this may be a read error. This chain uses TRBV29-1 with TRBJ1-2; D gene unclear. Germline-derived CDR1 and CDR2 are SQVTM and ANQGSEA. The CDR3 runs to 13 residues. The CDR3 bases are TGCAGCGTTGAAGCCCCCAGCAACTATGGCCACACCTTC. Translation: CSVEAPSNYGHTF.

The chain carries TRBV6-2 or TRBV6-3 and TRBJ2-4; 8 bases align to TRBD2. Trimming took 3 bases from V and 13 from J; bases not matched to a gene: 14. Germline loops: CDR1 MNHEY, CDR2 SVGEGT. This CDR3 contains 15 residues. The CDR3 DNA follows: TGTGCCAGCAGTTATGCGGGAGGCCCAACTGGGGAGCAGTACTTC. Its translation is CASSYAGGPTGEQYF.

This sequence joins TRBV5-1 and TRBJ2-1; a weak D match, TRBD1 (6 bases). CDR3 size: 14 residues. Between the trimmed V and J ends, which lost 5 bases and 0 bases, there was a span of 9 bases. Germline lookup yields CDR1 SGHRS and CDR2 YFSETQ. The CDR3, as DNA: TGCGCCAGCAGGCTGGACAGCTCCTACAATGAGCAGTTCTTC. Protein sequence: CASRLDSSYNEQFF.

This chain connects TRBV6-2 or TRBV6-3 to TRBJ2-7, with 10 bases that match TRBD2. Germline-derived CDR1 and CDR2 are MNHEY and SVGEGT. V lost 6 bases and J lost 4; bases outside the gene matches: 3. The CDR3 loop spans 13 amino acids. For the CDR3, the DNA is TGTGCCAGCAGAGGGACTAGCGAATACGAGCAGTACTTC. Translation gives CASRGTSEYEQYF.

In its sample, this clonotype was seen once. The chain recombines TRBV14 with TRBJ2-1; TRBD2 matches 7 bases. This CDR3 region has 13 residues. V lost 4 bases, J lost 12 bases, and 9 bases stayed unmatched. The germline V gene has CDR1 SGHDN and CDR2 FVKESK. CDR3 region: CASSPGLRQGQFF. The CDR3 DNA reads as TGTGCCAGCAGCCCGGGACTACGACAAGGGCAGTTCTTC.

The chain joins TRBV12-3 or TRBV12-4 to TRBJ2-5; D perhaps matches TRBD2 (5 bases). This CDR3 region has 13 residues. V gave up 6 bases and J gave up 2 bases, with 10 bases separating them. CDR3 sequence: CASSQRTQETQYF. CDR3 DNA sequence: TGTGCCAGCAGCCAGCGGACGCAAGAGACCCAGTACTTC.

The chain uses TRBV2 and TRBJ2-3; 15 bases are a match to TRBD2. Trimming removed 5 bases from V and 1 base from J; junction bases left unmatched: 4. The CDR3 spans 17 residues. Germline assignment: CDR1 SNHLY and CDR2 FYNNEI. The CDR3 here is CASSFRTSGGGTDTQYF. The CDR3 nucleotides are TGTGCCAGCAGTTTTCGGACTAGCGGGGGGGGCACAGATACGCAGTATTTT.

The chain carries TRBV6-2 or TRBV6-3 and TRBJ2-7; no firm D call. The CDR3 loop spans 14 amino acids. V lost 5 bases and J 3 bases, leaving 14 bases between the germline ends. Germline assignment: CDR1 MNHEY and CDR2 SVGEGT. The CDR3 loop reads CASSSHQENYEQYF. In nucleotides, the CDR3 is TGTGCCAGCAGTAGCCACCAGGAAAACTACGAGCAGTACTTC.

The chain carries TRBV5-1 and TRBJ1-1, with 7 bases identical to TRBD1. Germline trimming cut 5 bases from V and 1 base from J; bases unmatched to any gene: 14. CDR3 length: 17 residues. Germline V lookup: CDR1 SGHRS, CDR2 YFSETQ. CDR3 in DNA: TGCGCCAGCAGTACACCCCGGGACAGCCCATCGAACACTGAAGCTTTCTTT. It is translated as CASSTPRDSPSNTEAFF. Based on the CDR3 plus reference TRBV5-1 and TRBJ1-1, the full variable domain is KAGVTQTPRYLIKTRGQQVTLSCSPISGHRSVSWYQQTPGQGLQFLFEYFSETQRNKGNFPGRFSGRQFSNSRSEMNVSTLELGDSALYLCASSTPRDSPSNTEAFFGQGTRLTVV.

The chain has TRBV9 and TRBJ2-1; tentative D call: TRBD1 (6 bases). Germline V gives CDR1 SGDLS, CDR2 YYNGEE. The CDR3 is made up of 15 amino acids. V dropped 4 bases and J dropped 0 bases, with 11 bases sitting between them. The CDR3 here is CASSSRGPSYNEQFF. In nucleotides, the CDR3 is TGTGCCAGCAGCAGCAGGGGACCCTCCTACAATGAGCAGTTCTTC.

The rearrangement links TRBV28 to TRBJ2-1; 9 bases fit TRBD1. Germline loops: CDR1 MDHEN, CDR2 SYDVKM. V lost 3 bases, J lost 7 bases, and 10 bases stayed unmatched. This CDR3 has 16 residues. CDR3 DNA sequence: TGTGCCAGCAGTTTTTTCCCGGGACAGGGAGGAAATGAGCAGTTCTTC. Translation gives CASSFFPGQGGNEQFF.

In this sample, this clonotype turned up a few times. The CDR3 spells CASSLEWTEQFF. The CDR3 coding sequence is TGTGCCAGCAGCTTAGAATGGACGGAGCAGTTCTTC. This sequence joins TRBV7-6 and TRBJ2-1, with D unclear. This CDR3 has 12 amino acids. V was clipped by 1 base and J by 10 bases, with 8 bases between them. Per the germline V gene, CDR1 is SGHVS and CDR2 is FNYEAQ. The whole variable domain, remainder taken from reference TRBV7-6 and TRBJ2-1, is GAGVSQSPRYKVTKRGQDVALRCDPISGHVSLYWYRQALGQGPEFLTYFNYEAQQDKSGLPNDRFSAERPEGSISTLTIQRTEQRDSAMYRCASSLEWTEQFFGPGTRLTVL.

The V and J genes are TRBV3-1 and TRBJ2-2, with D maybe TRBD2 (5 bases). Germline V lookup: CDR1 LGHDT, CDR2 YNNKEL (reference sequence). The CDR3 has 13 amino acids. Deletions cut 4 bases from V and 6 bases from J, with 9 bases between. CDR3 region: CASSLHSAGELFF. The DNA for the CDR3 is TGTGCCAGCAGCCTCCATAGCGCCGGGGAGCTGTTTTTT.

The CDR3 DNA reads as TGTGCCAGCAGCCTTCCGGACACTAACTATGGCTACACCTTC. Amino acid sequence: CASSLPDTNYGYTF. The chain carries TRBV7-9 and TRBJ1-2; D is possibly TRBD1 (5 bases). The CDR3 sequence is 14 residues long. The V gene lost 5 bases and the J gene lost 0 bases, with 10 bases spanning the gap. Germline lookup yields CDR1 SEHNR and CDR2 FQNEAQ (reference sequence). The complete variable domain, with remaining parts taken from reference TRBV7-9 and TRBJ1-2, reads DTGVSQNPRHKITKRGQNVTFRCDPISEHNRLYWYRQTLGQGPEFLTYFQNEAQLEKSRLLSDRFSAERPKGSFSTLEIQRTEQGDSAMYLCASSLPDTNYGYTFGSGTRLTVV.

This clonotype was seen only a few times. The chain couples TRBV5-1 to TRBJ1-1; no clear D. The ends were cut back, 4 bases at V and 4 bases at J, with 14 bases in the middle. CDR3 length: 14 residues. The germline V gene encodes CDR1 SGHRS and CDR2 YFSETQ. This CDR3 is CASSGREESTEAFF. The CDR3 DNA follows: TGCGCCAGCAGCGGTCGGGAGGAGAGCACTGAAGCTTTCTTT.